This is a list of T cell receptor beta chains from one sample in a study of T cell responses to AZD1222 COVID-19 vaccine. Data came from immunoSEQ multiplex PCR; TCRdb stores just in-frame clones and leaves some out. Among fewer than 85,000 clones, 85% to 90% were seen once, and the ten largest hold approximately 9.3%. The sequencing here drew on peripheral blood, taken 28 days after the second AZD1222 dose. The receptors were gathered from an adult who received the AZD1222 COVID-19 vaccine. Each CDR3 is given with its conserved first and last residue. The order of the fields is D gene, V gene, J gene, CDR3 length, clone size, CDR3 protein, CDR3 DNA. A D gene is named only where the DNA matches it firmly. Only some rows state a clone size, as once, few, many or a class for expanded clones.

>.|TRBV4-3|TRBJ1-2|17|.
CASSQAGPGAQGYGYTF
TGCGCCAGCAGCCAAGCCGGACCAGGGGCCCAGGGCTATGGCTACACCTTC
>.|TRBV11-2|TRBJ1-1|16|.
CASSLDYSQGPTEAFF
TGTGCCAGCAGCTTAGACTACTCCCAAGGACCCACTGAAGCTTTCTTT
>.|TRBV11-2|TRBJ2-3|12|.
CASSRQADTQYF
TGTGCCAGCAGCCGACAAGCAGATACGCAGTATTTT
>.|TRBV2|TRBJ2-5|19|.
CASSEAPKPAGAIQETQYF
TGTGCCAGCAGTGAAGCGCCGAAGCCTGCGGGGGCCATCCAAGAGACCCAGTACTTC
>.|TRBV7-9|TRBJ1-2|17|.
CASSQGPRPQGSYGYTF
TGTGCCAGCAGCCAGGGACCGCGCCCACAGGGATCCTATGGCTACACCTTC
>TRBD1|TRBV10-3|TRBJ1-4|14|.
CAISKTGGEEKLFF
TGTGCCATCAGCAAAACAGGGGGAGAGGAAAAACTGTTTTTT
>TRBD2|TRBV5-1|TRBJ2-1|14|.
CASSGDPGGSEQFF
TGCGCCAGCAGCGGGGACCCGGGGGGAAGTGAGCAGTTCTTC
>.|TRBV24-1|TRBJ1-2|15|.
CATSDFRDRSYGYTF
TGTGCCACCAGTGATTTTAGGGACCGGAGCTATGGCTACACCTTC
>.|TRBV28|TRBJ1-5|15|.
CASRPGDDSNQPQHF
TGTGCCAGCAGGCCGGGCGACGATAGCAATCAGCCCCAGCATTTT
>.|TRBV5-1|TRBJ2-2|13|.
CASSLGDTGELFF
TGCGCCAGCAGCTTGGGAGACACCGGGGAGCTGTTTTTT
>.|TRBV6-5|TRBJ2-5|15|.
CASSSSLGTEETQYF
TGTGCCAGCAGCTCCTCGCTCGGGACGGAAGAGACCCAGTACTTC
>.|TRBV9|TRBJ2-2|16|.
CASSPLPDSNTGELFF
TGTGCCAGCAGCCCCCTCCCGGATTCGAACACCGGGGAGCTGTTTTTT
>.|TRBV9|TRBJ2-1|15|.
CASSVVPGSYNEQFF
TGTGCCAGCAGCGTAGTCCCCGGATCCTACAATGAGCAGTTCTTC
>TRBD2|TRBV5-6|TRBJ2-5|18|.
CASSLEWTSGKYQETQYF
TGTGCCAGCAGCTTGGAATGGACTAGCGGGAAGTACCAAGAGACCCAGTACTTC
>.|TRBV30|TRBJ1-2|15|.
CAWSASAGSNYGYTF
TGTGCCTGGAGTGCCAGTGCGGGATCGAACTATGGCTACACCTTC
>TRBD1|TRBV9|TRBJ1-4|16|once
CASSRAGTATNEKLFF
TGTGCCAGCAGCCGGGCCGGGACAGCAACTAATGAAAAACTGTTTTTT
>.|TRBV5-1|TRBJ2-2|15|.
CASSFARGNTGELFF
TGCGCCAGCAGCTTCGCGCGGGGAAACACCGGGGAGCTGTTTTTT
>TRBD1|TRBV24-1|TRBJ1-5|16|.
CATSDGATGTNQPQHF
TGTGCCACCAGTGATGGAGCGACAGGGACCAATCAGCCCCAGCATTTT
>TRBD1|TRBV5-6|TRBJ1-3|17|.
CATHKPQGGVSGNTIYF
TGTGCCACCCACAAACCTCAGGGGGGGGTGTCTGGAAACACCATATATTTT
>.|TRBV19|TRBJ2-7|13|once
CASSPNRGYEQYF
TGTGCCAGTAGCCCAAACAGAGGTTACGAGCAGTACTTC
>.|TRBV7-2|TRBJ1-4|15|.
CASSLWASTNEKLFF
TGTGCCAGCAGCTTATGGGCCTCAACTAATGAAAAACTGTTTTTT
>.|TRBV12-3/TRBV12-4|TRBJ1-5|13|once
CASSLRSNQPQHF
TGTGCCAGCAGTTTAAGGAGCAATCAGCCCCAGCATTTT
>.|TRBV9|TRBJ2-7|12|once
CASSGMGNEQYF
TGTGCCAGCAGCGGGATGGGGAACGAGCAGTACTTC
>TRBD2|TRBV25-1|TRBJ2-3|14|.
CASSEYLAGGTQYF
TGTGCCAGCAGTGAATACCTAGCGGGAGGTACGCAGTATTTT
>.|TRBV6-5|TRBJ2-4|15|.
CASSYSETAKNIQYF
TGTGCCAGCAGTTACTCCGAGACAGCTAAAAACATTCAGTACTTC
>TRBD1|TRBV18|TRBJ1-2|15|.
CASSRLRDSYYGYTF
TGTGCCAGCTCACGCTTGCGGGACAGCTACTATGGCTACACCTTC
>.|TRBV4-3|TRBJ2-1|15|.
CASSQGAGGANEQFF
TGCGCCAGCAGCCAAGGGGCAGGGGGGGCCAATGAGCAGTTCTTC